What follows are 20 T cell receptor beta chains derived from one specimen sequenced in a study of beta chain features in type 1 diabetes. Study-level points and caveats: For Type 1 diabetes patients, all four CD4+ subsets carried TCRB CDR3s that were moderately but significantly shorter.

Antigen specificity for these receptors is unknown. Reverse transcription of all isolated RNA meant that expressed TCRB transcripts were sequenced. Generated by immunoSEQ multiplex PCR, the TCRdb table keeps only in-frame clones and is missing some. The sample includes over 650,000 clones, around 15% seen only once; the top ten take less than 0.04%. Sequences were obtained from naive CD4+ T cells from blood. The receptors stem from a man younger than 30 with type 1 diabetes.

This clone was detected only a few times. The rearrangement links TRBV27 to TRBJ1-5; maybe TRBD1 (5 bases). The germline V and J ends were trimmed by 5 bases and 0 bases, with 11 bases remaining between them. The CDR3 has 15 amino acids. The germline V gene encodes CDR1 MNHEY and CDR2 SMNVEV (reference sequence). The CDR3 region is CASSTAGLSNQPQHF. In nucleotides, the CDR3 is TGTGCCAGCAGTACAGCAGGGCTTAGCAATCAGCCCCAGCATTTT.

This chain uses TRBV6-5 with TRBJ2-7; D is possibly TRBD2 (6 bases). CDR1 and CDR2 from the germline V gene are MNHEY and SVGAGI. CDR3 size: 13 residues. Trimming pared 6 bases from V and 7 bases from J, leaving 16 bases between. CDR3 protein: CASSALGREEQYF. In nucleotides, the CDR3 is TGTGCCAGCAGCGCTCTCGGACGGGAGGAGCAGTACTTC.

This chain uses TRBV5-1 with TRBJ2-5; 8 nucleotides align to TRBD2. This CDR3 spans 15 amino acids. The V segment lost 2 bases and the J segment 2 bases; nucleotides outside the gene matches: 5. Per the germline V gene, CDR1 is SGHRS and CDR2 is YFSETQ. CDR3 region: CASSFAPSGQETQYF. The CDR3 nucleotides read TGCGCCAGCAGCTTCGCGCCTAGCGGGCAAGAGACCCAGTACTTC.

This clone was seen a few times. The gene calls are TRBV19 and TRBJ1-5, with 9 bases fitting TRBD1. The CDR3 covers 16 residues. V gave up 3 bases and J gave up 5 bases; unmatched junction bases: 8. CDR1 and CDR2 (germline): LNHDA, SQIVND (reference sequence). DNA for the CDR3: TGTGCCAGTAGTATTCGGGGACAGGGAGGTGATCAGCCCCAGCATTTT. This encodes CASSIRGQGGDQPQHF.

This chain joins TRBV5-1 and TRBJ2-7; D call uncertain. Trimming took off 4 bases at V and 3 bases at J, with 11 bases between the two ends. The germline gives CDR1 SGHRS, CDR2 YFSETQ. This CDR3 is 13 amino acids long. This chain's CDR3 is CASSPEPNYEQYF. In nucleotides, the CDR3 is TGCGCCAGCAGCCCGGAACCCAACTACGAGCAGTACTTC.

This sequence joins TRBV25-1 and TRBJ2-5, with TRBD1 as a possible D gene (5 bases). The CDR3 contains 14 residues. Deletions cut 3 bases from V and 0 bases from J, with 8 bases between. Germline V gene data show CDR1 as MGHDK and CDR2 as SYGVNS. The CDR3 DNA follows: TGTGCCAGCAGTGACAGGGTGTACCAAGAGACCCAGTACTTC. Translated: CASSDRVYQETQYF.

The chain couples TRBV19 to TRBJ2-3; D ambiguous. Germline assignment: CDR1 LNHDA and CDR2 SQIVND (reference sequence). The V end was cut by 5 bases, the J end by 0 bases, with 9 bases between. The length of the CDR3 is 14 residues. The CDR3 bases are TGTGCCAGTAGTGCAGAGTGGAGCACAGATACGCAGTATTTT. This gives the protein CASSAEWSTDTQYF.

This clone has more than one count but fewer than ten. This chain uses TRBV2 with TRBJ1-1; 8 positions agree with TRBD1. This CDR3 has 16 amino acids. Per germline, CDR1 SNHLY and CDR2 FYNNEI. V was clipped by 6 bases and J by 0 bases; unmatched bases: 9. The chain's CDR3 is CASSRGQGTLNTEAFF. The CDR3 DNA sequence: TGTGCCAGCAGCCGAGGACAGGGCACCTTGAACACTGAAGCTTTCTTT.

This clone was found a few times. V usage is TRBV4-2 and J usage is TRBJ2-3; D uncertain. This CDR3 is built from 15 residues. CDR1 and CDR2 from the germline V gene are LGHNA and YNFKEQ. V was shortened by 4 bases and J by 0 bases, with 11 bases between the two germline ends. CDR3 sequence (DNA): TGTGCCAGCAGCCCTATGGTCGCCAGCACAGATACGCAGTATTTT. This encodes CASSPMVASTDTQYF.

The V and J genes are TRBV29-1 and TRBJ2-3; no definite D call. The CDR3 is 10 amino acids. Trimming cost V 4 bases and J 4 bases, with 3 bases left between them. Germline V gene sequence: CDR1 SQVTM, CDR2 ANQGSEA. CDR3 bases: TGCAGCGTTGTGTCAGATACGCAGTATTTT. Protein: CSVVSDTQYF.

This sequence joins TRBV14 and TRBJ2-2; D is perhaps TRBD1 or TRBD2 (7 bases each). Germline V CDR1 and CDR2: SGHDN, FVKESK. The CDR3 consists of 14 residues. V lost 4 bases and J lost 6, with 12 bases in between. The CDR3 sequence: CASSLTGRAGELFF. The CDR3 region has the DNA TGTGCCAGCAGCCTGACAGGGAGGGCCGGGGAGCTGTTTTTT.

The table lists this clone with a few counts. The chain is built from TRBV14 and TRBJ2-3, with 9 bases aligning to TRBD2. Germline CDR1 is SGHDN and CDR2 is FVKESK. The V and J ends lost 2 bases and 6 bases, in that order; junction bases with no gene match: 6. CDR3 size: 15 residues. In nucleotides, the CDR3 is TGTGCCAGCAGCCAAAGGGCGGGGGGGCCGGATACGCAGTATTTT. Its protein product is CASSQRAGGPDTQYF.

The CDR3 loop reads CASKGWHYEQYF. CDR3 bases: TGTGCCAGCAAGGGGTGGCACTACGAGCAGTACTTC. The chain uses TRBV9 and TRBJ2-7; TRBD1 might be the D (5 bases). Germline CDR1 is SGDLS and CDR2 is YYNGEE. The CDR3 has 12 residues. Trimming removed 6 bases from V and 3 bases from J, with 10 bases in between.

This clone was recorded a few times. This chain connects TRBV2 to TRBJ2-7; no clear D. Germline CDR1 is SNHLY and CDR2 is FYNNEI. Trimming took off 4 bases at V and 2 bases at J, with 12 bases between the two ends. The CDR3 extends over 14 amino acids. CDR3 DNA: TGTGCCAGCAGTGTCGTCCCGCAAACCTACGAGCAGTACTTC. It translates to CASSVVPQTYEQYF.

This clone was found a few times. The V and J genes are TRBV18 and TRBJ2-7; D unclear. V was shortened by 5 bases and J by 1 base, with 9 bases between the two germline ends. Germline-derived CDR1 and CDR2 are KGHSH and LQKENI. The length of the CDR3 is 13 residues. The CDR3 region is CASSATVSYEQYF. Written as DNA, the CDR3 is TGTGCCAGCTCAGCAACAGTTTCCTACGAGCAGTACTTC. The whole variable domain, filled in from reference TRBV18 and TRBJ2-7, reads NAGVMQNPRHLVRRRGQEARLRCSPMKGHSHVYWYRQLPEEGLKFMVYLQKENIIDESGMPKERFSAEFPKEGPSILRIQQVVRGDSAAYFCASSATVSYEQYFGPGTRLTVT.

CDR3 nucleotide sequence: TGTGCCAGCAGCTTAAAATCCGGGACTACTTACAATGAGCAGTTCTTC. Translating gives CASSLKSGTTYNEQFF. V usage is TRBV7-2 and J usage is TRBJ2-1, with 7 bases lining up with TRBD2. With V trimmed by 2 bases and J by 4 bases, 8 bases remained unmatched. The V gene's germline CDR1 is SGHTA and CDR2 FQGNSA. The CDR3 totals 16 residues.

This chain connects TRBV5-4 to TRBJ2-7, with TRBD2 identical over 12 bases. CDR3 length equals 16 residues. CDR1 SGHNT and CDR2 YYREEE come from the germline V gene (reference sequence). After removal of 4 bases from V and 5 bases from J, the junction contained 10 bases not matched to a gene. Here the CDR3 reads CASSPSTSGRIDEQYF. In DNA form, the CDR3 reads TGTGCCAGCAGCCCTTCGACTAGCGGGAGAATCGACGAGCAGTACTTC.

The V and J genes are TRBV5-1 and TRBJ2-2; tentative D call: TRBD1 (5 bases). The CDR3 has 16 amino acids. Between the trimmed V and J ends, which lost 4 bases and 0 bases, there was a span of 13 bases. CDR1 is SGHRS and CDR2 is YFSETQ in the germline V gene. CDR3 residues: CASSRQTASNTGELFF. For the CDR3, the DNA is TGCGCCAGCAGCCGACAGACAGCGTCGAACACCGGGGAGCTGTTTTTT.

CDR3 nucleotide sequence: TGTGCCAGCAGCCCTGTGGGGGGAATGGCTTTCTCTGGAAACACCATATATTTT. This encodes CASSPVGGMAFSGNTIYF. V is TRBV5-6 and J is TRBJ1-3; tentative D call: TRBD1 (5 bases). From germline, CDR1 is SGHDT and CDR2 YYEEEE. This CDR3 comprises 18 residues. The V end was cut by 4 bases, the J end by 0 bases, with 20 bases between.

The chain joins TRBV19 to TRBJ2-7; D possibly corresponds to TRBD2 (5 bases). Trimming cost V 2 bases and J 2 bases, with 13 bases left between them. The length of the CDR3 is 15 residues. The germline CDR1 and CDR2 sequences are LNHDA and SQIVND (reference sequence). The chain's CDR3 is CASSITEPGTYEQYF. The CDR3 DNA follows: TGTGCCAGTAGTATAACAGAGCCGGGGACCTACGAGCAGTACTTC.